The 17 T cell receptor beta chains in this list originate from one sample, sequenced in a study of T cell repertoires in cytomegalovirus infection. MiXCR, applied by TCRdb to the reads, yields one record per CDR3 protein. Seen here are 700,000 to 900,000 distinct CDR3 sequences, around 29% observed once, and the top ten hold around 13%. What these receptors recognize is not known. The sample in question was cultured CD8+ T cells from PBMCs, obtained from culture after CMV antigen stimulation. Source of these receptors: a human donor in good health (CMV status not recorded). Some clones in this sample may be carry-over from other donors' samples.

The V and J genes are TRBV10-3 and TRBJ2-1; D possibly uses TRBD1 or TRBD2 (5 bases each). Germline V gives CDR1 ENHRY, CDR2 SYGVKD. Trimming took off 3 bases at V and 8 bases at J, with 14 bases between the two ends. This CDR3 has 14 residues. The CDR3 sequence is CAISEEGLVDEQFF. DNA for the CDR3: TGTGCCATCAGTGAAGAGGGGCTAGTAGATGAGCAGTTCTTC.

The rearrangement links TRBV4-3 to TRBJ1-4; tentatively, D is TRBD1 (5 bases). Deletions cut 2 bases from V and 8 bases from J, with 18 bases between. Germline values: CDR1 LGHNA, CDR2 YSLEER. The CDR3 sequence is 16 residues long. CDR3 protein: CASSQFAYGAGEKLFF. CDR3 in DNA: TGCGCCAGCAGCCAATTCGCCTACGGGGCGGGGGAAAAACTGTTTTTT.

This chain joins TRBV28 and TRBJ2-5; possibly TRBD2 for D (6 bases). Trimming removed 7 bases from V and 4 bases from J, with 13 bases in between. This CDR3 region has 13 residues. In germline, CDR1 is MDHEN, CDR2 SYDVKM. For the CDR3, the DNA is TGTGCCAGCAATCCAGGAGCGGGAGAGACCCAGTACTTC. This translates into CASNPGAGETQYF.

The chain is built from TRBV6-4 and TRBJ2-1, with TRBD2 identical over 7 bases. The ends lost 6 bases at V and 2 bases at J; junction bases unmatched: 7. The length of the CDR3 is 15 residues. CDR1 is MRHNA and CDR2 is SNTAGT in the germline V gene. CDR3: CASSRLAEAYNEQFF. The CDR3, as DNA: TGTGCCAGCAGCAGACTAGCTGAAGCCTACAATGAGCAGTTCTTC.

In regard to this clonotype: The germline gene is not matched at one end of the junction; a read error may be the cause. The rearrangement joins TRBV6-5 to TRBJ1-5, with 12 bases matching TRBD1. Germline values: CDR1 MNHEY, CDR2 SVGAGI. This CDR3 has 16 amino acids. CDR3 coding DNA: TGTTCCAGCAGTTACTCGGGGACAGGGGGCATGGAGCCCCAGCATTTT. This codes for CSSSYSGTGGMEPQHF.

This clonotype showed up just a few times. This chain joins TRBV6-2 or TRBV6-3 and TRBJ2-3; 8 bases line up with TRBD2. V was clipped by 10 bases and J by 10 bases; unmatched bases: 19. Germline V gene data show CDR1 as MNHEY and CDR2 as SVGEGT. This CDR3 contains 15 residues. The CDR3, as DNA: TGTGCCACCCAACTAAGCGGGGGCCCCCTCGCGGCGCAGTATTTT. The encoded protein is CATQLSGGPLAAQYF.

The chain uses TRBV2 and TRBJ1-4; D is unresolved. V lost 0 bases, J lost 1 base, and 0 bases lay in between. CDR1 is SNHLY, CDR2 FYNNEI, per germline. The CDR3 is 13 residues long. The CDR3 region is CASSEATNEKLFF. As DNA, the CDR3 is TGTGCCAGCAGTGAAGCAACTAATGAAAAACTGTTTTTT.

The chain joins TRBV28 to TRBJ2-1; D tentatively reads TRBD1 or TRBD2 (5 bases each). The V gene's germline CDR1 is MDHEN and CDR2 SYDVKM. The germline V and J ends were trimmed by 3 bases and 3 bases, with 18 bases remaining between them. CDR3 size: 17 residues. CDR3 DNA: TGTGCCAGCAGTTTCCACCCCTCCGGGACGGTCTACAATGAGCAGTTCTTC. Translating it yields CASSFHPSGTVYNEQFF.

This clonotype was seen at least ten times. The CDR3 spells CASSYSVRQGDTEAFF. The CDR3 nucleotides are TGTGCCAGCAGTTACTCCGTTCGACAGGGAGACACTGAAGCTTTCTTT. The chain carries TRBV6-6 and TRBJ1-1; 7 nucleotides match TRBD1. The CDR3 loop spans 16 amino acids. V was pared by 0 bases and J by 3 bases, with 7 bases of the junction left unmatched. Per the germline V gene, CDR1 is MNHNY and CDR2 is SVGAGI (reference sequence).

The V and J genes are TRBV20-1 and TRBJ1-5; D unclear. CDR3 length equals 15 residues. Germline V lookup: CDR1 DFQATT, CDR2 SNEGSKA (reference sequence). V lost 4 bases and J lost 7, with 20 bases in between. CDR3 protein: CSAISSGSPGQPQHF. CDR3 in DNA: TGCAGTGCTATTTCCTCGGGATCCCCGGGGCAGCCCCAGCATTTT.

This rearrangement joins TRBV18 to TRBJ1-5, with no clear D. V was trimmed by 3 bases and J by 3 bases, leaving 9 bases between them. Germline V gene lookup returns CDR1 KGHSH and CDR2 LQKENI. This CDR3 contains 14 residues. CDR3 in DNA: TGTGCCAGCTCACCGGAGGTTTACAATCAGCCCCAGCATTTT. Amino acid sequence: CASSPEVYNQPQHF.

The V and J genes are TRBV7-9 and TRBJ1-1, with a tentative D call TRBD1 (5 bases). Germline assignment: CDR1 SEHNR and CDR2 FQNEAQ (reference sequence). The CDR3 totals 13 residues. Trimming removed 5 bases from V and 6 bases from J, with 13 bases in between. The CDR3 DNA reads as TGTGCCAGCAGCCTAGGGGAGGGGCCTGAAGCTTTCTTT. Its translation is CASSLGEGPEAFF.

This clonotype was counted many times. The rearrangement links TRBV29-1 to TRBJ2-3, with 10 bases that match TRBD1. J was trimmed by 11 bases and V by 6 bases; bases with no gene match: 11. Germline V lookup: CDR1 SQVTM, CDR2 ANQGSEA. The CDR3 extends over 13 amino acids. The chain's CDR3 is CSVRQGAVGVQYF. In DNA form, the CDR3 reads TGCAGCGTAAGACAGGGGGCGGTGGGTGTGCAGTATTTT.

This clonotype came up a few times. This chain uses TRBV4-2 with TRBJ1-1; D not certain. V lost 2 bases and J 7 bases, leaving 17 bases between the germline ends. The germline V gene has CDR1 LGHNA and CDR2 YNFKEQ. The CDR3 loop spans 15 amino acids. The CDR3 region is CASSQFDNTPDEAFF. CDR3 nucleotides: TGTGCCAGCAGCCAATTCGACAATACCCCCGATGAAGCTTTCTTT.

CDR3 amino acids: CAITIRTGLSSYEQYF. DNA for the CDR3: TGTGCCATCACCATCAGGACAGGACTGAGCTCCTACGAGCAGTACTTC. This chain joins TRBV10-3 and TRBJ2-7; 7 bases fit TRBD1. The CDR3 loop spans 16 amino acids. Germline V gives CDR1 ENHRY, CDR2 SYGVKD. J gave up 0 bases and V 7 bases, and 12 bases lay outside the gene matches.

This clonotype occurred many times. The gene calls are TRBV7-2 and TRBJ2-3; 10 bases map to TRBD2. This CDR3 is built from 18 residues. The germline CDR1 and CDR2 sequences are SGHTA and FQGNSA. The junction had 12 bases not matched to a gene; V was cut back by 0 bases and J by 6 bases. CDR3 DNA sequence: TGTGCCAGCAGCTTAGCGCGAATTAGCGGGGGGCTGGGGGATACGCAGTATTTT. Residues: CASSLARISGGLGDTQYF.

The chain is built from TRBV25-1 and TRBJ1-5; no reliable D call. V was shortened by 4 bases and J by 3 bases, with 7 bases between the two germline ends. CDR1 is MGHDK, CDR2 SYGVNS, per germline. This CDR3 has 13 residues. CDR3 nucleotide sequence: TGTGCCAGCAGTGGGGAGTACAATCAGCCCCAGCATTTT. It specifies CASSGEYNQPQHF. Based on the CDR3 plus reference TRBV25-1 and TRBJ1-5, the full variable domain is EADIYQTPRYLVIGTGKKITLECSQTMGHDKMYWYQQDPGMELHLIHYSYGVNSTEKGDLSSESTVSRIRTEHFPLTLESARPSHTSQYLCASSGEYNQPQHFGDGTRLSIL.